Listed below are T cell receptor beta chains from one sample, sequenced in a study of blood T cells in healthy people across ages. MiXCR was run by TCRdb on the 5' RACE reads, yielding one entry per CDR3 protein. The sample lists 650,000 to 1,000,000 distinct CDR3 sequences, 35% to 40% occurring once. Material for sequencing was blood. These receptors were collected from a man between 18 and 35 years old in good health. The CDR3 runs from the conserved cysteine through the conserved F or W. Fields, in order: V gene, J gene, D gene, CDR3 length, clone size, CDR3 DNA, CDR3 protein. The D gene is left open where the match is weak. Size values are once, few and many counts, or a class for expanded clones, and some rows have none.

>TRBV4-1|TRBJ1-5|TRBD1|19|NA
TGCGCCAGCAGCCAAGATAAAACGGTTAGGGGGCGACGAAATCAGCCCCAGCATTTT
CASSQDKTVRGRRNQPQHF
>TRBV24-1|TRBJ2-3|TRBD2|15|NA
TGTGCCACCAGTCCCGCGGGGGAGAGCACAGATACGCAGTATTTT
CATSPAGESTDTQYF
>TRBV4-1|TRBJ2-7|NA|13|NA
TGCGCCAGCAGCCAAGATCCAGGGCGCGAGCAGTACTTC
CASSQDPGREQYF
>TRBV12-3/TRBV12-4|TRBJ1-1|NA|13|few
TGTGCCAGCACACGCGAACAGGGCACTGAAGCTTTCTTT
CASTREQGTEAFF
>TRBV15|TRBJ2-4|NA|16|NA
TGTGTCACCAGCAGGGACATGAGGGTGGACAAAAACATTCAGTACTTC
CVTSRDMRVDKNIQYF
>TRBV6-2/TRBV6-3|TRBJ2-5|NA|15|NA
TGTGCCAGTCGTCAGGGGTTCTCCCTTCAGGTCACCCAGTACTTC
CASRQGFSLQVTQYF
>TRBV4-1|TRBJ2-2|NA|16|few
TGCGCCAGCAGCCCCCAAGGAAGTTCGAACACCGGGGAGCTGTTTTTT
CASSPQGSSNTGELFF
>TRBV7-2|TRBJ2-7|TRBD2|15|NA
TGTGCCAGCAGCTTAGGCGGGGGGCGTTTCTACGAGCAGTACTTC
CASSLGGGRFYEQYF
>TRBV7-8|TRBJ2-5|NA|15|NA
TGTGCCAGCAGCTTAGCTGATGGGGAACAAGAGACCCAGTACTTC
CASSLADGEQETQYF
>TRBV6-5|TRBJ2-3|TRBD1|15|NA
TGTGCCAGCAGTTCCACCGGACAGGGAAGAGATACGCAGTATTTT
CASSSTGQGRDTQYF
>TRBV20-1|TRBJ2-2|TRBD1|16|NA
TGCAGTGCTAGAGATCTGGGACAGGGGAACACCGGGGAGCTGTTTTTT
CSARDLGQGNTGELFF
>TRBV20-1|TRBJ2-4|NA|15|NA
TGCAGTGCGGAGAAAGCCCAAGGAACCTACAATGAGCAGTACTTC
CSAEKAQGTYNEQYF
>TRBV7-2|TRBJ2-1|NA|12|NA
TGTGCCAGCAGCCATCCGGGCGAAAAGCAGTTCTTC
CASSHPGEKQFF
>TRBV4-2|TRBJ1-4|NA|16|NA
TGTGCCAGCAGCCAAGAGATGGGGGGTAATAGTGAAAAACTGTTTTTT
CASSQEMGGNSEKLFF
>TRBV25-1|TRBJ2-5|NA|11|many
TGTGCCAGCAGTGAGGGAATCAAGCAGTACTTC
CASSEGIKQYF
>TRBV28|TRBJ1-5|NA|15|NA
TGTGCCAGCATACCGATGTGGGGTACTAATCAGCCCCAGCATTTT
CASIPMWGTNQPQHF